A selection of T cell receptor beta chains follows, all from one sample in a study of regulatory T cells in long-lasting Graves disease. In TCRdb, the multiplex PCR reads were re-called with MiXCR into one record per CDR3 protein. The repertoire holds 300,000 to 400,000 distinct CDR3 sequences, 15% seen once, with 22% in the top ten. The sample was peripheral blood mononuclear cells (PBMCs), taken at new diagnosis, from a patient treated with antithyroid drugs. Source of these receptors: a female donor with Graves disease. The CDR3 runs from the conserved cysteine through the conserved F or W. The D gene is left open where the match is weak. Expanded clones get a size class; other rows say once, few or many, or leave the size out.

J gene: TRBJ1-2; clone size: many; D gene: NA; V gene: TRBV19; CDR3 protein: CASRTGTLYGYTF; CDR3 DNA: TGTGCCAGTAGGACCGGGACATTGTATGGCTACACCTTC
J gene: TRBJ1-5; clone size: many; D gene: TRBD1; V gene: TRBV28; CDR3 protein: CASSLRDRNNQPQHF; CDR3 DNA: TGTGCCAGCAGTTTACGGGACAGGAACAATCAGCCCCAGCACTTT
J gene: TRBJ2-3; clone size: many; D gene: NA; V gene: TRBV20-1; CDR3 protein: CSARRGQADTQYF; CDR3 DNA: TGCAGTGCTAGAAGAGGACAAGCAGATACGCAGTATTTT
J gene: TRBJ2-3; clone size: many; D gene: TRBD2; V gene: TRBV20-1; CDR3 protein: CSALAGDILSTDTQYF; CDR3 DNA: TGCAGTGCTTTAGCGGGGGATATACTCAGCACAGATACGCAGTATTTT
J gene: TRBJ2-2; clone size: many; D gene: NA; V gene: TRBV18; CDR3 protein: CASSPTTENTGELFF; CDR3 DNA: TGTGCCAGCTCACCCACGACAGAAAACACCGGGGAGCTGTTTTTT
J gene: TRBJ2-3; clone size: many; D gene: NA; V gene: TRBV7-9; CDR3 protein: CASSTTPAADTQYF; CDR3 DNA: TGTGCCAGCAGCACCACGCCAGCTGCGGATACGCAGTATTTT
J gene: TRBJ1-1; clone size: many; D gene: NA; V gene: TRBV6-1; CDR3 protein: CASRWDLNTEAFF; CDR3 DNA: TGTGCCAGCAGGTGGGACTTGAACACTGAAGCTTTCTTT
J gene: TRBJ2-3; clone size: NA; D gene: NA; V gene: TRBV5-1; CDR3 protein: CASSPIRMDTQYF; CDR3 DNA: TGCGCCAGCAGCCCCATTCGGATGGATACGCAGTATTTT
J gene: TRBJ2-5; clone size: many; D gene: NA; V gene: TRBV6-5; CDR3 protein: CASSYFNSQETQYF; CDR3 DNA: TGTGCCAGCAGTTACTTCAACTCCCAAGAGACCCAGTACTTC
J gene: TRBJ2-1; clone size: NA; D gene: NA; V gene: TRBV10-3; CDR3 protein: CASYSRSANNEQFF; CDR3 DNA: TGTGCCTCCTATAGCAGGAGCGCCAACAATGAGCAGTTCTTC
J gene: TRBJ2-3; clone size: many; D gene: TRBD2; V gene: TRBV7-2; CDR3 protein: CASSLLRAGGADTQYF; CDR3 DNA: TGTGCCAGCAGCTTATTACGGGCGGGGGGCGCAGATACGCAGTATTTT
J gene: TRBJ1-3; clone size: NA; D gene: TRBD1; V gene: TRBV27; CDR3 protein: CASSRGTGSTTIYF; CDR3 DNA: TGTGCCAGCAGTCGGGGGACAGGGAGCACCACCATATATTTT
J gene: TRBJ2-5; clone size: once; D gene: TRBD2; V gene: TRBV20-1; CDR3 protein: CSARSLAGVLDETQYF; CDR3 DNA: TGCAGTGCTAGGTCGCTAGCGGGAGTGCTCGACGAGACCCAGTACTTC
J gene: TRBJ2-7; clone size: few; D gene: TRBD2; V gene: TRBV19; CDR3 protein: CASSITSGTYEQYF; CDR3 DNA: TGTGCCAGTAGTATAACTAGCGGGACCTACGAGCAGTACTTC
J gene: TRBJ1-1; clone size: many; D gene: NA; V gene: TRBV5-6; CDR3 protein: CASSLTTTGGSTEAFF; CDR3 DNA: TGTGCCAGCAGCTTAACCACGACGGGGGGAAGCACTGAAGCTTTCTTT
J gene: TRBJ1-2; clone size: many; D gene: TRBD1; V gene: TRBV6-2/TRBV6-3; CDR3 protein: CASSSPGQGAVGYTF; CDR3 DNA: TGTGCCAGCAGTTCCCCGGGACAGGGGGCGGTTGGCTACACCTTC
J gene: TRBJ2-5; clone size: many; D gene: NA; V gene: TRBV12-3/TRBV12-4; CDR3 protein: CASSTLTVVLETQYF; CDR3 DNA: TGTGCCAGCAGCACACTGACAGTAGTGTTAGAGACCCAGTACTTC
J gene: TRBJ2-1; clone size: NA; D gene: NA; V gene: TRBV5-4; CDR3 protein: CASSLDVDRRDEQFF; CDR3 DNA: TGTGCCAGCAGCCTCGACGTAGACAGGAGGGATGAGCAGTTCTTC
J gene: TRBJ1-4; clone size: many; D gene: TRBD1; V gene: TRBV2; CDR3 protein: CASSTGGADEKLFF; CDR3 DNA: TGTGCCAGCAGTACAGGGGGCGCGGATGAAAAACTGTTTTTT
J gene: TRBJ1-5; clone size: many; D gene: NA; V gene: TRBV4-3; CDR3 protein: CASSLDGGQPQHF; CDR3 DNA: TGCGCCAGCAGCCTTGACGGGGGTCAGCCCCAGCATTTT
J gene: TRBJ2-3; clone size: many; D gene: NA; V gene: TRBV11-2; CDR3 protein: CASSQQGREDTQYF; CDR3 DNA: TGTGCCAGCAGCCAACAGGGGAGGGAGGATACGCAGTATTTT
J gene: TRBJ1-1; clone size: many; D gene: NA; V gene: TRBV5-1; CDR3 protein: CASSGITQGTEAFF; CDR3 DNA: TGCGCCAGCAGCGGTATCACCCAGGGCACTGAAGCTTTCTTT
J gene: TRBJ2-7; clone size: NA; D gene: TRBD2; V gene: TRBV20-1; CDR3 protein: CSARLTPPGRTLAYEQYF; CDR3 DNA: TGCAGTGCTAGATTAACTCCCCCCGGGAGGACCCTGGCCTACGAGCAGTACTTC
J gene: TRBJ1-1; clone size: NA; D gene: NA; V gene: TRBV27; CDR3 protein: CASSLGRVWKMNTEAFF; CDR3 DNA: TGTGCCAGCAGTTTAGGCAGGGTGTGGAAGATGAACACTGAAGCTTTCTTT
J gene: TRBJ2-7; clone size: NA; D gene: NA; V gene: TRBV12-3/TRBV12-4; CDR3 protein: CASSQTGEGTYEQYF; CDR3 DNA: TGTGCCAGCAGTCAGACAGGGGAGGGGACCTACGAGCAGTACTTC
J gene: TRBJ1-2; clone size: many; D gene: NA; V gene: TRBV12-3/TRBV12-4; CDR3 protein: CASSLLIYGGYTF; CDR3 DNA: TGTGCCAGCAGTTTATTGATCTATGGCGGCTACACCTTC
J gene: TRBJ1-1; clone size: many; D gene: NA; V gene: TRBV5-5; CDR3 protein: CASSYHGGSNTEAFF; CDR3 DNA: TGTGCCAGCAGCTACCACGGGGGTTCGAACACTGAAGCTTTCTTT
J gene: TRBJ2-5; clone size: NA; D gene: NA; V gene: TRBV7-9; CDR3 protein: CASSSGQHYQETQYF; CDR3 DNA: TGTGCCAGCAGTTCCGGACAGCATTACCAAGAGACCCAGTACTTC
J gene: TRBJ1-2; clone size: many; D gene: TRBD1; V gene: TRBV29-1; CDR3 protein: CSVEGTGGSVYGYTF; CDR3 DNA: TGCAGCGTTGAGGGGACAGGGGGTTCGGTCTATGGCTACACCTTC
J gene: TRBJ1-1; clone size: many; D gene: NA; V gene: TRBV12-3/TRBV12-4; CDR3 protein: CASSLSQGNTEAFF; CDR3 DNA: TGTGCCAGCAGTTTATCACAGGGGAACACTGAAGCTTTCTTT
J gene: TRBJ2-2; clone size: NA; D gene: TRBD2; V gene: TRBV28; CDR3 protein: CASSVPRLAGATGELFF; CDR3 DNA: TGTGCCAGCAGCGTCCCGAGACTAGCGGGAGCCACCGGGGAGCTGTTTTTT
J gene: TRBJ2-3; clone size: few; D gene: TRBD2; V gene: TRBV13; CDR3 protein: CASSFRAGGSYPDTQYF; CDR3 DNA: TGTGCCAGCAGCTTTCGGGCGGGAGGGTCTTATCCAGATACGCAGTATTTT
J gene: TRBJ2-5; clone size: many; D gene: NA; V gene: TRBV7-7; CDR3 protein: CASSLAWGGETQYF; CDR3 DNA: TGTGCCAGCAGCTTAGCATGGGGCGGTGAGACCCAGTACTTC
J gene: TRBJ2-1; clone size: many; D gene: NA; V gene: TRBV7-2; CDR3 protein: CASSSSDNNEQFF; CDR3 DNA: TGTGCCAGCAGCTCTTCTGATAACAATGAGCAGTTCTTC
J gene: TRBJ2-2; clone size: NA; D gene: TRBD2; V gene: TRBV20-1; CDR3 protein: CSARPPGLAFGGELFF; CDR3 DNA: TGCAGTGCTCGTCCCCCGGGACTAGCCTTCGGCGGGGAGCTGTTTTTT
J gene: TRBJ1-6; clone size: few; D gene: TRBD1; V gene: TRBV6-1; CDR3 protein: CASSGTGSSPLHF; CDR3 DNA: TGTGCCAGCTCAGGGACAGGGAGTTCACCCCTCCACTTT
J gene: TRBJ2-4; clone size: NA; D gene: NA; V gene: TRBV12-3/TRBV12-4; CDR3 protein: CASSSRGGIQYF; CDR3 DNA: TGTGCCAGCAGCTCTAGGGGGGGCATTCAGTACTTC
J gene: TRBJ1-2; clone size: few; D gene: NA; V gene: TRBV7-9; CDR3 protein: CAAGRPALSNYGYTF; CDR3 DNA: TGTGCAGCCGGGCGGCCCGCGCTCTCTAACTATGGCTACACCTTC
J gene: TRBJ2-3; clone size: NA; D gene: TRBD2; V gene: TRBV27; CDR3 protein: CASSPLRAGGQGATDTQYF; CDR3 DNA: TGTGCCAGCAGTCCCCTGAGGGCGGGAGGGCAGGGAGCCACAGATACGCAGTATTTT
J gene: TRBJ2-6; clone size: NA; D gene: NA; V gene: TRBV7-8; CDR3 protein: CASSLIGLDFSGANALTF; CDR3 DNA: TGTGCCAGCAGCTTAATAGGTCTGGATTTCTCTGGGGCCAACGCCCTGACTTTC
J gene: TRBJ1-2; clone size: NA; D gene: NA; V gene: TRBV28; CDR3 protein: CASSPTPGIYGYTF; CDR3 DNA: TGTGCCAGCAGCCCTACCCCGGGGATCTATGGCTACACCTTC
J gene: TRBJ2-3; clone size: many; D gene: NA; V gene: TRBV12-3/TRBV12-4; CDR3 protein: CASSPENPTESRTDTQYF; CDR3 DNA: TGTGCCAGCAGTCCCGAAAATCCGACTGAATCTCGCACAGATACGCAGTATTTT
J gene: TRBJ2-5; clone size: many; D gene: TRBD2; V gene: TRBV20-1; CDR3 protein: CSGTGLGGALKTQYF; CDR3 DNA: TGCAGTGGGACGGGACTCGGGGGGGCCCTGAAGACCCAGTACTTC
J gene: TRBJ2-1; clone size: many; D gene: NA; V gene: TRBV5-6; CDR3 protein: CASSVGFPNEQFF; CDR3 DNA: TGTGCCAGCAGCGTAGGGTTCCCCAATGAGCAGTTCTTC
J gene: TRBJ2-1; clone size: many; D gene: TRBD2; V gene: TRBV6-2/TRBV6-3; CDR3 protein: CASSPFQRESSYNEQFF; CDR3 DNA: TGTGCCAGCAGTCCTTTCCAGCGGGAGAGCTCCTACAATGAGCAGTTCTTC
J gene: TRBJ2-1; clone size: many; D gene: TRBD2; V gene: TRBV27; CDR3 protein: CASSLSSGGASEQFF; CDR3 DNA: TGTGCCAGCAGTTTATCGAGCGGGGGGGCGTCGGAGCAGTTCTTC
J gene: TRBJ2-7; clone size: NA; D gene: TRBD2; V gene: TRBV20-1; CDR3 protein: CSARLAGGESYEQYF; CDR3 DNA: TGCAGTGCTAGACTAGCGGGAGGGGAGTCCTACGAGCAGTACTTC
J gene: TRBJ2-3; clone size: NA; D gene: NA; V gene: TRBV11-3; CDR3 protein: CASSFRGNAGDTQYF; CDR3 DNA: TGTGCCAGCAGCTTCAGGGGAAACGCGGGAGATACGCAGTATTTT
J gene: TRBJ2-3; clone size: NA; D gene: NA; V gene: TRBV27; CDR3 protein: CASREEGGSSTDTQYF; CDR3 DNA: TGTGCCAGCAGAGAGGAAGGGGGGTCTAGCACAGATACGCAGTATTTT
J gene: TRBJ2-5; clone size: many; D gene: TRBD2; V gene: TRBV29-1; CDR3 protein: CSVLAGGETQYF; CDR3 DNA: TGCAGCGTGCTAGCGGGAGGGGAGACCCAGTACTTC
J gene: TRBJ2-5; clone size: many; D gene: TRBD2; V gene: TRBV20-1; CDR3 protein: CSASKPRYSSGGLQETQYF; CDR3 DNA: TGCAGTGCTAGCAAGCCCCGGTACTCTAGCGGGGGACTGCAAGAGACCCAGTACTTC
J gene: TRBJ2-1; clone size: many; D gene: NA; V gene: TRBV6-9; CDR3 protein: CASSCWGPSPYNEQFF; CDR3 DNA: TGTGCCAGCAGTTGTTGGGGGCCTAGCCCCTACAATGAGCAGTTCTTC